The 22 T cell receptor beta chains reported below all come from one sample, sequenced in a study of post-analysis software for immune sequencing data. Study findings and constraints: There were five TRBV segments more frequent in patients than controls, and TRBV5-6, TRBV5-1 and TRBV20-1 were among them.

TCR beta cDNA libraries had unique molecular identifiers. One entry per CDR3 protein, called by TCRdb with MiXCR from the PCR reads. This table has approximately 730,000 distinct CDR3 sequences, roughly 46% appearing once. These receptors have no identified antigens. Sequenced input: blood. The receptors stem from a girl aged 10-17 years with multiple sclerosis.

V is TRBV5-6 and J is TRBJ2-5, with TRBD2 as a possible D gene (6 bases). Germline V gives CDR1 SGHDT, CDR2 YYEEEE. Trimming left V 0 bases short and J 8 bases short, with 23 bases between. CDR3 length equals 17 residues. DNA of the CDR3: TGTGCCAGCAGCTTGGAAGGGTTGGGGGGTTGGCCTGATACCCAGTACTTC. Its protein is CASSLEGLGGWPDTQYF.

Turning to this clonotype: One end of the junction is discordant with germline, which a read error may explain. The V and J genes are TRBV9 and TRBJ2-3; TRBD1 agrees at 10 bases. CDR3 length: 15 residues. In germline, CDR1 is SGDLS, CDR2 YYNGEE. The CDR3: CASSEGQGLTDTQYF. The CDR3 region has the DNA TGCGCCAGCAGCGAGGGACAGGGGTTGACAGATACGCAGTATTTT.

This clonotype was seen only a few times. V and J are TRBV7-2 and TRBJ2-7, with 7 bases fitting TRBD2. Looked up from germline, CDR1 is SGHTA and CDR2 is FQGNSA. The length of the CDR3 is 14 residues. J was trimmed by 2 bases and V by 4 bases; bases with no gene match: 5. CDR3 nucleotide sequence: TGTGCCAGCAGCTCGGTGGCGGGGGCCTACGAGCAGTACTTC. Its translation: CASSSVAGAYEQYF. Complete variable domain (other parts from reference TRBV7-2 and TRBJ2-7): GAGVSQSPSNKVTEKGKDVELRCDPISGHTALYWYRQSLGQGLEFLIYFQGNSAPDKSGLPSDRFSAERTGGSVSTLTIQRTQQEDSAVYLCASSSVAGAYEQYFGPGTRLTVT.

V and J are TRBV11-2 and TRBJ2-5, with TRBD1 matching 12 bases. Germline V gene lookup returns CDR1 SGHAT and CDR2 FQNNGV. The CDR3 covers 16 residues. Trimming cost V 1 base and J 5 bases; bases outside gene matches: 5. The chain's CDR3 is CASSLAGTGGGETQYF. The CDR3 coding sequence is TGTGCCAGCAGCTTAGCCGGGACAGGGGGCGGGGAGACCCAGTACTTC.

The chain links TRBV27 to TRBJ2-7; 11 nucleotides align to TRBD1. J was trimmed by 12 bases and V by 5 bases; bases with no gene match: 9. Germline CDR1 is MNHEY and CDR2 is SMNVEV (reference sequence). The CDR3 covers 13 residues. CDR3: CASSTGTGGRPYF. The CDR3 DNA follows: TGTGCCAGCAGTACCGGGACAGGGGGGAGACCGTACTTC.

A remark on this clonotype: One end of the junction is discordant with germline, which a read error may explain. V and J are TRBV12-3 or TRBV12-4 and TRBJ2-3, with D uncertain. The CDR3 has 11 amino acids. CDR3 DNA sequence: TGTGCCAGCAGGTTAGGAGATACGGAGTATTTT. Translating gives CASRLGDTEYF.

The CDR3 reads CASYRGAGFGYTF. DNA for the CDR3: TGCGCCAGCTACAGGGGCGCGGGGTTCGGCTACACCTTC. V gene TRBV5-1 combines with J gene TRBJ1-2; 7 bases map to TRBD1. CDR1 SGHRS and CDR2 YFSETQ come from the germline V gene. CDR3 size: 13 residues. After removal of 7 bases from V and 8 bases from J, the junction contained 11 bases not matched to a gene.

This clonotype was seen a handful of times. This sequence joins TRBV20-1 and TRBJ2-1; the D gene could be TRBD1 or TRBD2 (5 bases each). The CDR3 covers 14 residues. Germline CDR1 DFQATT, CDR2 SNEGSKA (reference sequence). The V gene lost 1 base and the J gene lost 9 bases, with 16 bases spanning the gap. Here the CDR3 reads CSARAPLEGPEQFF. The CDR3 DNA reads as TGCAGTGCTAGAGCCCCGCTAGAGGGGCCTGAGCAGTTCTTC.

This clonotype showed up just a few times. This rearrangement joins TRBV28 to TRBJ2-4; 9 bases line up with TRBD1. Germline CDR1 MDHEN, CDR2 SYDVKM. J gave up 7 bases and V 4 bases, and 5 bases lay outside the gene matches. The CDR3 extends over 14 amino acids. The CDR3 protein is CASSSPGTGNIQYF. DNA for the CDR3: TGTGCCAGCAGTTCCCCCGGGACAGGGAACATTCAGTACTTC.

The V gene is TRBV28, the J gene TRBJ1-2; TRBD1 matches at 7 bases. J lost 7 bases, V lost 6 bases, and 5 bases had no gene match. The length of the CDR3 is 12 residues. Germline CDR1 MDHEN, CDR2 SYDVKM. CDR3 loop: CASRGQPGGYTF. The CDR3 DNA reads TGTGCCAGCAGGGGACAGCCGGGTGGCTACACCTTC.

This clonotype has just a few counts. The rearrangement links TRBV20-1 to TRBJ2-7; D is uncertain. This CDR3 spans 14 amino acids. Germline V gives CDR1 DFQATT, CDR2 SNEGSKA (reference sequence). V was clipped by 2 bases and J by 3 bases, with 14 bases between them. The chain's CDR3 is CSARSQLHGYEQYF. The CDR3 DNA follows: TGCAGTGCTAGAAGCCAACTACATGGCTACGAGCAGTACTTC.

This clonotype was seen a few times. The CDR3: CSARDRNTEAFF. DNA of the CDR3: TGCAGTGCTAGGGACAGGAACACTGAAGCTTTCTTT. This chain links TRBV20-1 with TRBJ1-1; possibly TRBD1 for D (6 bases). The CDR3 extends over 12 amino acids. The germline gives CDR1 DFQATT, CDR2 SNEGSKA (reference sequence). V gave up 3 bases and J gave up 1 base, with 6 bases separating them.

The rearrangement links TRBV2 to TRBJ2-7; D may be TRBD1 or TRBD2 (5 bases each). V shed 8 bases and J shed 0 bases, with 14 bases lying between them. Per germline, CDR1 SNHLY and CDR2 FYNNEI. The CDR3 is 14 residues long. In DNA, the CDR3 is TGTGCCAGCGCTGTGGGGGACGGCTCCTACGAGCAGTACTTC. Encoded protein: CASAVGDGSYEQYF.

CDR3 protein: CASRGTQNQPQHF. The CDR3 coding sequence is TGTGCCAGCAGGGGGACACAGAATCAGCCCCAGCATTTT. This chain uses TRBV12-3 or TRBV12-4 with TRBJ1-5, with a weak D call TRBD1 (6 bases). The CDR3 extends over 13 amino acids. V dropped 6 bases and J dropped 4 bases, with 10 bases sitting between them.

This clonotype turned up a few times. The rearrangement links TRBV7-9 to TRBJ2-5, with D perhaps TRBD1 or TRBD2 (5 bases each). CDR1 and CDR2 (germline): SEHNR, FQNEAQ (reference sequence). Trimming took 5 bases from V and 11 from J, leaving 15 bases between them. The CDR3 is 12 amino acids. The CDR3 DNA follows: TGTGCCAGCAGCATCGGGACCGCTGAGCAGTACTTC. Protein sequence: CASSIGTAEQYF.

This clonotype was seen a handful of times. The V gene is TRBV12-3 or TRBV12-4, the J gene TRBJ2-3, with D tentatively TRBD1 or TRBD2 (6 bases each). Trimming pared 4 bases from V and 0 bases from J, leaving 8 bases between. This CDR3 has 14 amino acids. CDR3 bases: TGTGCCAGCAGTTGGGGGGCTAGCACAGATACGCAGTATTTT. Its protein is CASSWGASTDTQYF.

This clonotype showed up just a few times. The chain uses TRBV6-2 or TRBV6-3 and TRBJ2-7, with TRBD1 as a possible D gene (6 bases). The V gene lost 5 bases and the J gene lost 2 bases, with 19 bases spanning the gap. The CDR3 runs to 16 residues. CDR1 MNHEY and CDR2 SVGEGT come from the germline V gene. The CDR3 bases are TGTGCCAGCAGTCAAACCAGGGGTTTACCAACCTACGAGCAGTACTTC. Translation gives CASSQTRGLPTYEQYF.

This clonotype was counted only a few times. V usage is TRBV20-1 and J usage is TRBJ1-2; D might be TRBD1 (6 bases). V dropped 0 bases and J dropped 2 bases, with 7 bases sitting between them. The CDR3 extends over 13 amino acids. In germline, CDR1 is DFQATT, CDR2 SNEGSKA (reference sequence). The CDR3 spells CSAREDSNYGYTF. CDR3 DNA: TGCAGTGCTAGAGAGGACAGCAACTATGGCTACACCTTC.

This clonotype has a handful of counts. The chain couples TRBV11-3 to TRBJ2-4, with 9 nucleotides matching TRBD1. Germline CDR1 is SGHNT and CDR2 is YENEEA. The CDR3 has 17 amino acids. J gave up 1 base and V 5 bases, and 9 bases lay outside the gene matches. CDR3 amino acids: CASSTARQGVAKNIQYF. CDR3 DNA sequence: TGTGCCAGCAGCACCGCACGACAGGGGGTCGCCAAAAACATTCAGTACTTC.

In its sample, this clonotype was seen a few times. The CDR3 DNA is TGTGCCAGCAGTGAGACTAATTCGCAGTATTTT. This sequence encodes CASSETNSQYF. The chain carries TRBV6-1 and TRBJ2-3; TRBD2 is a possible D gene (5 bases). V was trimmed by 3 bases and J by 10 bases, leaving 8 bases between them. This CDR3 contains 11 residues. CDR1 is MNHNS and CDR2 is SASEGT in the germline V gene.

This clonotype was detected once. V usage is TRBV27 and J usage is TRBJ2-7; D may be TRBD2 (6 bases). The germline V and J ends were trimmed by 6 bases and 1 base, with 13 bases remaining between them. The CDR3 spans 14 residues. CDR1 is MNHEY and CDR2 is SMNVEV in the germline V gene (reference sequence). CDR3 nucleotides: TGTGCCAGCAGCGATAGCGGATATTCCTACGAGCAGTACTTC. Its protein is CASSDSGYSYEQYF.

V is TRBV6-5 and J is TRBJ1-1, with D unresolved. The CDR3 is made up of 13 amino acids. Between the trimmed V and J ends, which lost 2 bases and 6 bases, there was a span of 10 bases. Germline V CDR1 and CDR2: MNHEY, SVGAGI. The CDR3 sequence: CASSYGGLAEAFF. CDR3 coding DNA: TGTGCCAGCAGTTACGGCGGTCTGGCTGAAGCTTTCTTT.